This T cell receptor beta chain was recorded in a study of T cell clones after liver transplantation. At the level of the study: Graft-donor-reactive sequences were compared with third-party-reactive TCRbeta sequences from pre-transplant mixed lymphocyte reactions. Study findings and constraints: In 5 of 8 subjects, circulating graft-donor-reactive CD4 TCRbeta sequences fell significantly after transplant. Migration into the graft, not deletion, may explain lost graft donor-reactive T cells.

This clone was detected many times. The target antigen is unknown. Other nucleotide sequences from this sample produce the same CDR3. This CDR3 has 14 amino acids. V was shortened by 1 base and J by 8 bases, with 9 bases between the two germline ends. Germline V gives CDR1 SEHNR, CDR2 FQNEAQ (reference sequence). CD3+CD4+ and CD3+CD8+ cells were FACS-sorted from thawed unstimulated PBMCs. Sequencing used immunoSEQ multiplex PCR; TCRdb keeps in-frame clones, though not all of them. Of 70,000 to 95,000 clones in the sample, over 80% are singletons; the top ten hold 2.5% to 3%. The chain carries TRBV7-9 and TRBJ1-6; D gene ambiguous. The input for sequencing was CD4+ T cells from blood, taken at the 22-month timepoint. The sequence derives from a human patient who received a liver transplant. Part of the T cells may come from the graft donor. CDR3 DNA: TGTGCCAGCAGCTTAGGGGGTGTGGATTCACCCCTCCACTTT. Amino acids: CASSLGGVDSPLHF.